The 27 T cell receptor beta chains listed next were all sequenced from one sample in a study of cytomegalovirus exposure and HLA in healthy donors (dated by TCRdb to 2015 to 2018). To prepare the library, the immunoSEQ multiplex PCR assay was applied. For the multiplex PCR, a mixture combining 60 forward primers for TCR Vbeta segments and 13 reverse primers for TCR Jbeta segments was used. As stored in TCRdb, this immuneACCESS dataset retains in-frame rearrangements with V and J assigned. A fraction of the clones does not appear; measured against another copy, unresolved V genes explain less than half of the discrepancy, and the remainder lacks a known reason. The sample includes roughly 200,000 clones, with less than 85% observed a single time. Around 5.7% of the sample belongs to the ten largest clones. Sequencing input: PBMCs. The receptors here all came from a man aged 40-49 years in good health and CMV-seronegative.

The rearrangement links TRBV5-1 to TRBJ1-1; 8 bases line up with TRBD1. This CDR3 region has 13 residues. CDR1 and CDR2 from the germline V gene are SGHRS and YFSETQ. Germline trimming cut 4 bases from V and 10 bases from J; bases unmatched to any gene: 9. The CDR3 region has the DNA TGCGCCAGCAGCCCCGGACAGGGACAGAGAGCTTTCTTT. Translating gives CASSPGQGQRAFF.

The CDR3 is CASSIWPGDEKLFF. CDR3 DNA sequence: TGTGCCAGTAGTATATGGCCAGGGGATGAAAAACTGTTTTTT. This chain connects TRBV19 to TRBJ1-4, with TRBD1 as a possible D gene (6 bases). The germline V gene encodes CDR1 LNHDA and CDR2 SQIVND (reference sequence). V lost 2 bases, J lost 6 bases, and 10 bases lay in between. The CDR3 extends over 14 amino acids.

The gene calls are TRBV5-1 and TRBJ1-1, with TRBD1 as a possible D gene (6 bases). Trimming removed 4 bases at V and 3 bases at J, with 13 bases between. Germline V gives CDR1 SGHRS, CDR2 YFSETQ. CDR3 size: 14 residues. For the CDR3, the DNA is TGCGCCAGCAGCCCCGGACAGCTCTACACTGAAGCTTTCTTT. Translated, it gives CASSPGQLYTEAFF.

CDR3 region: CASSQPGGVRGEQFF. CDR3 nucleotides: TGTGCCAGCAGCCAACCGGGGGGAGTCCGGGGTGAGCAGTTCTTC. This chain uses TRBV7-2 with TRBJ2-1, with 7 bases that match TRBD2. Germline V CDR1 and CDR2: SGHTA, FQGNSA. CDR3 length equals 15 residues. J lost 9 bases, V lost 5 bases, and 13 bases had no gene match. The whole variable domain, filled in from reference TRBV7-2 and TRBJ2-1, reads GAGVSQSPSNKVTEKGKDVELRCDPISGHTALYWYRQSLGQGLEFLIYFQGNSAPDKSGLPSDRFSAERTGGSVSTLTIQRTQQEDSAVYLCASSQPGGVRGEQFFGPGTRLTVL.

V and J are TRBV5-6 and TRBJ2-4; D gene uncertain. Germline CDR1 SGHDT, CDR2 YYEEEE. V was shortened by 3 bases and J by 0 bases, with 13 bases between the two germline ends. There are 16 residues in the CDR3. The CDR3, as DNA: TGTGCCAGCAGCTCTCCACGGGTACTAGCCAAAAACATTCAGTACTTC. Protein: CASSSPRVLAKNIQYF.

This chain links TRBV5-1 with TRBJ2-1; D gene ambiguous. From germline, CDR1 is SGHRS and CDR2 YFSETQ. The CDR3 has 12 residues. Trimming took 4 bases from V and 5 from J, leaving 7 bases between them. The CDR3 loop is CASSVLNNEQFF. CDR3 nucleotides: TGCGCCAGCAGCGTATTAAACAATGAGCAGTTCTTC.

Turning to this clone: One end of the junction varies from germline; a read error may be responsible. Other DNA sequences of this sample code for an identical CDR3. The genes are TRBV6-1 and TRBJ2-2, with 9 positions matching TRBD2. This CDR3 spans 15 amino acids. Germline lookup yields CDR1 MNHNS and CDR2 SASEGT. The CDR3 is CASRAGTSITGELFF. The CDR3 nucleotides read TGTGCCAGCAGGGCCGGGACTAGCATCACCGGGGAGCTGTTTTTC.

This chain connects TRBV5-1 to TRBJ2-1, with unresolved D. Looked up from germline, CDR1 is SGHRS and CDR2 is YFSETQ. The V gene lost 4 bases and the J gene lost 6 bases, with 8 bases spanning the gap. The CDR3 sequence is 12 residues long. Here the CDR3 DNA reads TGCGCCAGCAGCCGCAAAGCCAATGAGCAGTTCTTC. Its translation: CASSRKANEQFF.

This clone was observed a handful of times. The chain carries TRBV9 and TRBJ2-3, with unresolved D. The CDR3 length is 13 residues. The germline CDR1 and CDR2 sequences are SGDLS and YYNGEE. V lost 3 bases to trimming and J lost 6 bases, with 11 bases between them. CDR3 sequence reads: CASSEDIGDTQYF. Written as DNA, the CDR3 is TGTGCCAGCAGCGAAGATATCGGGGATACGCAGTATTTT.

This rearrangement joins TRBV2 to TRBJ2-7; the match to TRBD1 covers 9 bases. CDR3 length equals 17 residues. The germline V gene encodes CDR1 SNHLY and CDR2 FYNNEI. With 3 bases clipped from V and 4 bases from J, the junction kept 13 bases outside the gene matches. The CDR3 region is CASSEQAWDRERYEQYF. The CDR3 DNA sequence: TGTGCCAGCAGTGAGCAAGCCTGGGACAGGGAGAGGTACGAGCAGTACTTC.

CDR3 protein: CASTDRVNSNQPQHF. In DNA form, the CDR3 reads TGCGCCAGCACGGACAGGGTGAATAGCAATCAGCCCCAGCATTTT. The V call is TRBV10-2, the J call TRBJ1-5; 8 bases agree with TRBD1. Per the germline V gene, CDR1 is WSHSY and CDR2 is SAAADI. This CDR3 is built from 15 residues. V shed 7 bases, J shed 0 bases, and the junction held 5 bases outside the gene matches.

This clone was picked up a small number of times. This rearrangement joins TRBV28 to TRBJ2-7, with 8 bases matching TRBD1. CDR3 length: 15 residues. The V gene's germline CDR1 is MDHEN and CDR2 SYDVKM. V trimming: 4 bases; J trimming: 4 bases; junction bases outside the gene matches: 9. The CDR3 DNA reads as TGTGCCAGCAGTTGGGGTGACAGGGGTCGTTACGAGCAGTACTTC. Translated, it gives CASSWGDRGRYEQYF.

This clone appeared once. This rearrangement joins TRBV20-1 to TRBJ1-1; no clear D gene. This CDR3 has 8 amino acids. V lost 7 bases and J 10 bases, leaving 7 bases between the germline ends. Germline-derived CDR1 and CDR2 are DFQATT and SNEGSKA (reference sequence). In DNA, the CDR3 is TGCAGTGTGTTAGTAGCTTTCTTT. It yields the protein CSVLVAFF.

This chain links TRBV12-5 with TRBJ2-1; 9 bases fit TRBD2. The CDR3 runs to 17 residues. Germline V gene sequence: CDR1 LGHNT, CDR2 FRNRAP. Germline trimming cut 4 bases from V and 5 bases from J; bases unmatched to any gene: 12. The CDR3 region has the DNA TGTGCTAGTGGTTCGCTCCGAGGTGGGACTAGCAACAATGAGCAGTTCTTC. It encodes CASGSLRGGTSNNEQFF.

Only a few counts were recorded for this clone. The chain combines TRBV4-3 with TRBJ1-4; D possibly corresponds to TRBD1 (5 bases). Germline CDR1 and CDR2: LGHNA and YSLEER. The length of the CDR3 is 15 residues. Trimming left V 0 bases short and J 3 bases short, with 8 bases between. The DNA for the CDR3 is TGCGCCAGCAGCCAAGATCTCAGGGCTAATGAAAAACTGTTTTTT. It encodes CASSQDLRANEKLFF.

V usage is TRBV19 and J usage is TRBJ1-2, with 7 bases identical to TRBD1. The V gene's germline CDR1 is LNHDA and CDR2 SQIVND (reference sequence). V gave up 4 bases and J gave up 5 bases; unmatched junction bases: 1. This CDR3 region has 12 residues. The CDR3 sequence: CASSTTGYGYTF. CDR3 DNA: TGTGCCAGTAGTACGACAGGGTATGGCTACACCTTC.

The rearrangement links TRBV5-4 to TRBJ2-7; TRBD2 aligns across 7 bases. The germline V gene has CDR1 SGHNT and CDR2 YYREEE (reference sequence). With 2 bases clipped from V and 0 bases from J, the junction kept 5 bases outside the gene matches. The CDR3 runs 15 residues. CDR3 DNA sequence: TGTGCCAGCAGCTTCGAAGCGGGAAGCTCCTACGAGCAGTACTTC. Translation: CASSFEAGSSYEQYF.

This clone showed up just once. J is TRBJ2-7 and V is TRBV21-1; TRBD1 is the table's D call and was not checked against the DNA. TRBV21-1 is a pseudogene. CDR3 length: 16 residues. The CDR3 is CASSKGSAGGRGEQYF. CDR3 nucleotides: TGTGCCAGCAGCAAAGGTTCGGCAGGGGGCCGAGGGGAGCAGTACTTC.

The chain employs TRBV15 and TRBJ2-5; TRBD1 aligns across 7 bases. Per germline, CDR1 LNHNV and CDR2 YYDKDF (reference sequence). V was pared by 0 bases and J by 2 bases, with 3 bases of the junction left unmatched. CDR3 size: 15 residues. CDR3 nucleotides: TGTGCCACCAGCAGAGATCGGGACAGACAAGAGACCCAGTACTTC. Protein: CATSRDRDRQETQYF. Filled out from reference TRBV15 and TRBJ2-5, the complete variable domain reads DAMVIQNPRYQVTQFGKPVTLSCSQTLNHNVMYWYQQKSSQAPKLLFHYYDKDFNNEADTPDNFQSRRPNTSFCFLDIRSPGLGDTAMYLCATSRDRDRQETQYFGPGTRLLVL.

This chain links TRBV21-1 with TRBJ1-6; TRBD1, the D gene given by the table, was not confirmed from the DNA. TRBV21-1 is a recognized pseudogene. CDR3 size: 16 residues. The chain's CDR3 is CASSRDRDRGNPPLHF. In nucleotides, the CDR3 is TGTGCCAGCAGCAGGGACCGGGACAGGGGAAACCCACCCCTCCACTTT.

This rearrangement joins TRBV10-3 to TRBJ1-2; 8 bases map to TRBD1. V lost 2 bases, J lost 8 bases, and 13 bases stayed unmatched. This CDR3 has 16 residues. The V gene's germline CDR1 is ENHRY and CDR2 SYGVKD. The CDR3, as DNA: TGTGCCATCAGTGAGAACCCAGGACAGGGTAGGGAGGGCTACACCTTC. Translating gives CAISENPGQGREGYTF.

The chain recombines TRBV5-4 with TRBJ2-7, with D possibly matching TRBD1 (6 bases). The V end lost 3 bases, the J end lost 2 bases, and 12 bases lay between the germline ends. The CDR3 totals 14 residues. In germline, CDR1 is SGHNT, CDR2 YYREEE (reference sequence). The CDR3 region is CASSSSGDPYEQYF. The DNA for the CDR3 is TGTGCCAGCAGCTCCTCAGGGGACCCCTACGAGCAGTACTTC.

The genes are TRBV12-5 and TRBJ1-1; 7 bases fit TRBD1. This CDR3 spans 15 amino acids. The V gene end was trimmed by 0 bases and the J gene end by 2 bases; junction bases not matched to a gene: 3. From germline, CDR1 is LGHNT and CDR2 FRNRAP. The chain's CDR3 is CASGLVQGGNTEAFF. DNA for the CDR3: TGTGCTAGTGGTTTGGTGCAGGGGGGCAACACTGAAGCTTTCTTT.

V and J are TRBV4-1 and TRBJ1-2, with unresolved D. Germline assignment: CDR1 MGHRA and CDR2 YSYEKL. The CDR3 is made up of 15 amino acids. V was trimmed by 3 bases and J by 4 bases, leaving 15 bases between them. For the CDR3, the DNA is TGCGCCAGCAGCCATCCTCAACGGAGACTCTATGGCTACACCTTC. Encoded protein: CASSHPQRRLYGYTF.

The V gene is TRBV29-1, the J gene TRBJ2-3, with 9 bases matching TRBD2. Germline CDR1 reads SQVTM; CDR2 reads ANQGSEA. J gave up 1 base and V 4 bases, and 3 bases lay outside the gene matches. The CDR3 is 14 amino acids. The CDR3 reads CSVGGLAGTDTQYF. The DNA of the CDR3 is TGCAGCGTTGGGGGACTAGCTGGCACAGATACGCAGTATTTT.

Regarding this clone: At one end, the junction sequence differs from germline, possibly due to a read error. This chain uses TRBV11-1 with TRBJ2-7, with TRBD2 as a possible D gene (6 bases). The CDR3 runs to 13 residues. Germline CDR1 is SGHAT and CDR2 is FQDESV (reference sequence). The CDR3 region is CASSLAQDRGQYF. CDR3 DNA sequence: TGTGCCAGCAGCCTAGCGCAGGACCGGGGGCAGTACTTC.

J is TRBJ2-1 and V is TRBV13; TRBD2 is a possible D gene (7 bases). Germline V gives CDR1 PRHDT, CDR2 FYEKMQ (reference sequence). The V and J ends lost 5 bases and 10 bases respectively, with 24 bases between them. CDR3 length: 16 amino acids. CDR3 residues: CASSPRGGLNRREQFF. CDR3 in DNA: TGTGCCAGCAGCCCGAGGGGGGGGCTTAATCGCCGGGAGCAGTTCTTC.